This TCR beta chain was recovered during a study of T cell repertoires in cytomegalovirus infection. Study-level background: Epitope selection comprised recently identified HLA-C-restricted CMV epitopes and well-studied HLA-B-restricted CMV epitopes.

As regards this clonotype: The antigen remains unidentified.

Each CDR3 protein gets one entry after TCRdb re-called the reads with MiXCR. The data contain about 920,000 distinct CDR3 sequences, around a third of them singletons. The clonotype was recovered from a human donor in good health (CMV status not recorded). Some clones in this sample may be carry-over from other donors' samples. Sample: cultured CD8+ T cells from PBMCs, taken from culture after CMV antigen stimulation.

The CDR3 sequence: CASSLDASTGELFF. As DNA, the CDR3 is TGTGCCAGCAGTCTTGATGCGTCCACCGGGGAGCTGTTTTTT. J is TRBJ2-2 and V is TRBV28; D ambiguous. The CDR3 consists of 14 residues. CDR1 MDHEN and CDR2 SYDVKM come from the germline V gene. Trimming removed 5 bases at V and 4 bases at J, with 11 bases between.